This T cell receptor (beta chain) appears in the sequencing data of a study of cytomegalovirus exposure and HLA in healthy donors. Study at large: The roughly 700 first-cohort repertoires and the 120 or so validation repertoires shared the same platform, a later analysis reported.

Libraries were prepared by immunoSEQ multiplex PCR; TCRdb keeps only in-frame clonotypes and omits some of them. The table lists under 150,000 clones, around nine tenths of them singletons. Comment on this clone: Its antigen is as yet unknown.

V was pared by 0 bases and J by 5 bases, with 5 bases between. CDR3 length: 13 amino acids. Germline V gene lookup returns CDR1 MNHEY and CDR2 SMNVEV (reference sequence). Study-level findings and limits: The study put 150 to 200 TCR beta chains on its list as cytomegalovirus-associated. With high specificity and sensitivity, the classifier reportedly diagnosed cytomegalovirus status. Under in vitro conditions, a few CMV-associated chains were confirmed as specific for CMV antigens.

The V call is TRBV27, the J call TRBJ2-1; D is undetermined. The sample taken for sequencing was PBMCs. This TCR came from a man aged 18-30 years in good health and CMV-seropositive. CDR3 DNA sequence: TGTGCCAGCAGTTTATCCGTTGACAATGAGCAGTTCTTC. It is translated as CASSLSVDNEQFF.